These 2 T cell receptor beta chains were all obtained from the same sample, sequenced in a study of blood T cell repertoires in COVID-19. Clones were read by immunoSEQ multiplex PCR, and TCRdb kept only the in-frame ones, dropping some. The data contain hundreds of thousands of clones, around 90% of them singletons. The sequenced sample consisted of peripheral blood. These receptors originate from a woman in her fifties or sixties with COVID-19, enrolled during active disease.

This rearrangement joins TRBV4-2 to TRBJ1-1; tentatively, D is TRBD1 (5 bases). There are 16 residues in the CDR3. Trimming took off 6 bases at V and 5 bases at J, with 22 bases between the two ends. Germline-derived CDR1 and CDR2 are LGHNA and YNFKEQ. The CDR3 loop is CASSDSGLSLGTEAFF. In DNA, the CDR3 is TGTGCCAGCAGTGACTCAGGGCTTTCCCTAGGGACTGAAGCTTTCTTT.

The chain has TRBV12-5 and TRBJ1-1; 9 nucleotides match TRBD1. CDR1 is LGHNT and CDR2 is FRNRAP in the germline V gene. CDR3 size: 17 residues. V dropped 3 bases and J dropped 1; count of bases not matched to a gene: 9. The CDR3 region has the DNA TGTGCTAGTGGTTTAAAGGGGACAGGGCTGTCGAACACTGAAGCTTTCTTT. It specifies CASGLKGTGLSNTEAFF.